The T cell receptor beta chain under discussion was sequenced for a study of T cells in women clearing cervical HPV infection. Germline V gene sequence: CDR1 SNHLY, CDR2 FYNNEI. This CDR3 has 13 amino acids. V gave up 5 bases and J gave up 5 bases; unmatched junction bases: 1. Comment on this clone: The read falls 3 residues short of the CDR3 end, and the missing part is taken from the germline J gene.

Some clones are missing from TCRdb's copy, which holds only in-frame ones; the method was immunoSEQ multiplex PCR. This repertoire includes about 26,000 clones. The sequencing input was blood buffy coat. V and J are TRBV2 and TRBJ1-5; 9 bases line up with TRBD1. The receptor comes from a woman aged 18 to 75 with a cervical HPV16 infection that either progressed to CIN3+ or cleared (not recorded which). This CDR3 reads CASSRDRDQPQHF. The part of the CDR3 DNA that was read is TGTGCCAGCAGTCGGGACAGGGATCAGCCC. Complete variable domain (other parts from reference TRBV2 and TRBJ1-5): EPEVTQTPSHQVTQMGQEVILRCVPISNHLYFYWYRQILGQKVEFLVSFYNNEISEKSEIFDDQFSVERPDGSNFTLKIRSTKLEDSAMYFCASSRDRDQPQHFGDGTRLSIL.